This TCR beta chain emerged from a study of T cells after yellow fever vaccination. Study in general: With SMART-Seq v4 Ultra Low Input, the fractions containing low cell numbers were prepared.

This clonotype was seen only a few times. The CDR3 covers 18 residues. The germline V and J ends were trimmed by 0 bases and 0 bases, with 15 bases remaining between them. Germline values: CDR1 KGHSH, CDR2 LQKENI. MiXCR, run by TCRdb on the 5' RACE reads, gives a single entry per CDR3 protein. Of about 340,000 distinct CDR3 sequences in the sample, roughly an eighth are singletons; the top ten hold approximately 3.4%. The sequenced sample was CD4+ T cells sorted from PBMCs, obtained 15 days after the yellow fever booster vaccination. The chain couples TRBV18 to TRBJ1-5; D gene uncertain. The TCR was taken from a man aged 18 to 30 who received the YFV17D yellow fever vaccine. The CDR3 DNA follows: TGTGCCAGCTCACCACCCGGACGTCAGTCCTATAGCAATCAGCCCCAGCATTTT. This codes for CASSPPGRQSYSNQPQHF. The whole variable domain, filled in from reference TRBV18 and TRBJ1-5, reads NAGVMQNPRHLVRRRGQEARLRCSPMKGHSHVYWYRQLPEEGLKFMVYLQKENIIDESGMPKERFSAEFPKEGPSILRIQQVVRGDSAAYFCASSPPGRQSYSNQPQHFGDGTRLSIL.